The text below deals with one T cell receptor (beta chain). During active infection, Seattle patients enrolled and were then monitored through disease. The germline CDR1 and CDR2 sequences are SEHNR and FQNEAQ (reference sequence). V trimming: 6 bases; J trimming: 2 bases; junction bases outside the gene matches: 8. This CDR3 is built from 16 residues. This specimen comes from a study of blood T cell repertoires in COVID-19. The repertoire was sequenced with immunoSEQ multiplex PCR; TCRdb's copy has only in-frame clones and lacks some. This sample has more than 300,000 clones; approximately 89% occur once, and the top ten carry around 9.3%.

Sequenced input: peripheral blood. This sequence was found in a woman between 25 and 40 years old with COVID-19, enrolled during active disease. The genes are TRBV7-9 and TRBJ1-3; 9 bases agree with TRBD1. In DNA, the CDR3 is TGTGCCAGCAGATCCTCGGGGACAGGGCCTGGAAACACCATATATTTT. As protein: CASRSSGTGPGNTIYF.